The 26 T cell receptor beta chains presented below share a single source sample, sequenced in a study of shared clonotypes between healthy human individuals. Naive CD8 cells, CD45RO-negative and positively selected for CCR7, excluded terminally differentiated effector memory CD45RA+ cells. TCRdb's table, derived via immunoSEQ multiplex PCR, lists solely in-frame clones and lacks some. The profile shows roughly 2.1 million clones, around 93% of them singletons. Sequencing was done on a sample of naive CD8+ T cells from PBMCs. The receptors were sampled from a man aged 18 to 35 in good health. Some clones in this sample may be carry-over from other donors' samples.

This clone has just one count. This chain uses TRBV9 with TRBJ2-3; TRBD2 agrees at 8 bases. Trimming cost V 0 bases and J 3 bases; bases outside gene matches: 6. The CDR3 is made up of 16 amino acids. The germline V gene has CDR1 SGDLS and CDR2 YYNGEE. The chain's CDR3 is CASSVVGGGWTDTQYF. In DNA, the CDR3 is TGTGCCAGCAGCGTAGTAGGCGGGGGGTGGACAGATACGCAGTATTTT.

The rearrangement links TRBV4-3 to TRBJ2-7; 13 nucleotides align to TRBD2. Germline CDR1 LGHNA, CDR2 YSLEER. Trimming removed 4 bases from V and 6 bases from J; junction bases left unmatched: 6. The CDR3 has 15 residues. CDR3 in amino acids: CASSPGTSGTREQYF. CDR3 DNA sequence: TGCGCCAGCAGCCCAGGGACTAGCGGGACTCGCGAGCAGTACTTC.

The chain employs TRBV7-9 and TRBJ2-1; D unresolved. The CDR3 has 13 residues. Germline V gives CDR1 SEHNR, CDR2 FQNEAQ (reference sequence). V lost 1 base and J 5 bases, leaving 6 bases between the germline ends. The chain's CDR3 is CASSLGQHNEQFF. CDR3 nucleotide sequence: TGTGCCAGCAGCTTAGGGCAGCACAATGAGCAGTTCTTC.

V gene TRBV27 combines with J gene TRBJ2-1, with 7 bases aligning to TRBD2. The V segment lost 6 bases and the J segment 6 bases; nucleotides outside the gene matches: 11. CDR1 and CDR2 (germline): MNHEY, SMNVEV (reference sequence). This CDR3 has 15 residues. The CDR3 sequence: CASSLASGGSNEQFF. CDR3 nucleotide sequence: TGTGCCAGCAGCCTCGCCTCCGGGGGGTCCAATGAGCAGTTCTTC.

The chain joins TRBV9 to TRBJ2-1, with 7 positions matching TRBD2. Germline lookup yields CDR1 SGDLS and CDR2 YYNGEE. The V gene end was trimmed by 1 base and the J gene end by 3 bases; junction bases not matched to a gene: 7. This CDR3 has 16 amino acids. The CDR3 reads CASSVSTGGSYNEQFF. In DNA form, the CDR3 reads TGTGCCAGCAGCGTAAGCACGGGAGGTAGCTACAATGAGCAGTTCTTC.

This clone was seen a handful of times. V gene TRBV4-1 combines with J gene TRBJ1-1; tentative D call: TRBD1 (6 bases). Germline-derived CDR1 and CDR2 are MGHRA and YSYEKL. Trimming pared 0 bases from V and 0 bases from J, leaving 8 bases between. The CDR3 covers 15 residues. The DNA for the CDR3 is TGCGCCAGCAGCCAAGACGGACAGTTGAACACTGAAGCTTTCTTT. This encodes CASSQDGQLNTEAFF.

The chain joins TRBV28 to TRBJ1-2; D might be TRBD1 (5 bases). The CDR3 sequence is 14 residues long. Germline assignment: CDR1 MDHEN and CDR2 SYDVKM. V dropped 8 bases and J dropped 4 bases, with 17 bases sitting between them. The CDR3 protein is CASVRHSGAYGYTF. CDR3 DNA sequence: TGTGCCAGCGTTAGACATTCCGGGGCCTATGGCTACACCTTC.

The chain couples TRBV11-3 to TRBJ2-2; 10 positions agree with TRBD2. Germline trimming cut 6 bases from V and 5 bases from J; bases unmatched to any gene: 9. The CDR3 extends over 16 amino acids. In germline, CDR1 is SGHNT, CDR2 YENEEA. Written as DNA, the CDR3 is TGTGCCAGCAGTTCTCCACTAGCGGGAAAAACCGGGGAGCTGTTTTTT. Its translation is CASSSPLAGKTGELFF.

The V gene is TRBV27, the J gene TRBJ1-2; D is uncertain. Germline-derived CDR1 and CDR2 are MNHEY and SMNVEV (reference sequence). There are 15 residues in the CDR3. V was clipped by 2 bases and J by 8 bases, with 18 bases between them. This CDR3 is CASSLVGASWYGYTF. CDR3 nucleotides: TGTGCCAGCAGTTTAGTGGGAGCCTCTTGGTACGGCTACACCTTC.

This clone was picked up one time. This chain uses TRBV5-8 with TRBJ2-2; D is unresolved. Trimming stripped 4 bases from V and 6 bases from J, with 10 bases between. The germline V gene encodes CDR1 SGHTS and CDR2 YDEGEE. CDR3 size: 13 residues. The CDR3 is CASSQRSAGELFF. CDR3 nucleotide sequence: TGTGCCAGCAGCCAACGGTCAGCCGGGGAGCTGTTTTTT.

This clone was counted once. The genes are TRBV28 and TRBJ2-7; D is possibly TRBD1 (6 bases). V was cut by 6 bases and J by 5 bases, with 17 bases left in between. Germline CDR1 and CDR2: MDHEN and SYDVKM. This CDR3 contains 14 residues. This chain's CDR3 is CASSQYRDLDEQYF. The CDR3, as DNA: TGTGCCAGCAGCCAATACAGGGATCTAGACGAGCAGTACTTC.

The CDR3 loop reads CASRTTGVAFF. The CDR3, as DNA: TGTGCCAGTAGAACCACAGGGGTGGCTTTCTTT. The chain couples TRBV19 to TRBJ1-1; 7 nucleotides match TRBD1. Trimming at V came to 6 bases and at J to 11 bases, leaving 6 bases not matched to a gene. This CDR3 spans 11 amino acids. Germline CDR1 and CDR2: LNHDA and SQIVND (reference sequence).

The rearrangement uses TRBV7-9 and TRBJ2-1; the match to TRBD2 covers 10 bases. The CDR3 consists of 16 residues. Losses at the gene ends were 6 bases for V and 5 bases for J; bases not matched to a gene: 10. Germline V gives CDR1 SEHNR, CDR2 FQNEAQ (reference sequence). The DNA for the CDR3 is TGTGCCAGCAGGTCAGGCGGGACTAGCGTCGACAATGAGCAGTTCTTC. It translates to CASRSGGTSVDNEQFF.

The CDR3 coding sequence is TGTGCCAGCAGCGAAACTAGCGAGTCCTACGAGCAGTACTTC. Protein: CASSETSESYEQYF. This sequence joins TRBV7-3 and TRBJ2-7; TRBD2 matches at 7 bases. CDR3 size: 14 residues. Per the germline V gene, CDR1 is SGHTA and CDR2 is FQGTGA. The trim removed 5 bases at V and 1 base at J, leaving 5 bases unmatched. The full variable domain, its missing parts supplied by reference TRBV7-3 and TRBJ2-7, is GAGVSQTPSNKVTEKGKYVELRCDPISGHTALYWYRQSLGQGPEFLIYFQGTGAADDSGLPNDRFFAVRPEGSVSTLKIQRTERGDSAVYLCASSETSESYEQYFGPGTRLTVT.

J is TRBJ2-2 and V is TRBV27; 7 nucleotides align to TRBD1. The CDR3 sequence is 16 residues long. Trimming at V came to 6 bases and at J to 2 bases, leaving 9 bases not matched to a gene. CDR1 is MNHEY, CDR2 SMNVEV, per germline (reference sequence). In DNA form, the CDR3 reads TGTGCCAGCAGCCACGGGACAGCCTTAAACACCGGGGAGCTGTTTTTT. It translates to CASSHGTALNTGELFF.

CDR3 nucleotide sequence: TGTGCCAGCAGCGGCAACAGGGGGGTGTACACTGAAGCTTTCTTT. Translated, it gives CASSGNRGVYTEAFF. This chain connects TRBV9 to TRBJ1-1; 8 bases fit TRBD1. J was trimmed by 3 bases and V by 3 bases; bases with no gene match: 7. The CDR3 has 15 residues. Germline assignment: CDR1 SGDLS and CDR2 YYNGEE.

The genes are TRBV19 and TRBJ1-1, with a weak D call TRBD1 (5 bases). Germline V CDR1 and CDR2: LNHDA, SQIVND (reference sequence). Trimming pared 8 bases from V and 0 bases from J, leaving 19 bases between. This CDR3 spans 16 amino acids. The chain's CDR3 is CASAVGGNGMNTEAFF. CDR3 nucleotide sequence: TGTGCCAGTGCTGTCGGGGGAAACGGTATGAACACTGAAGCTTTCTTT.

This rearrangement joins TRBV9 to TRBJ2-1; 7 positions match TRBD2. The V segment lost 1 base and the J segment 4 bases; nucleotides outside the gene matches: 8. This CDR3 has 16 residues. Germline V lookup: CDR1 SGDLS, CDR2 YYNGEE. The CDR3 protein is CASSVTLAGAYNEQFF. The CDR3 DNA sequence: TGTGCCAGCAGCGTAACCCTCGCGGGAGCGTACAATGAGCAGTTCTTC.

This chain uses TRBV6-5 with TRBJ2-1; D gene unclear. V was shortened by 5 bases and J by 4 bases, with 12 bases between the two germline ends. The CDR3 length is 14 residues. Germline V gene data show CDR1 as MNHEY and CDR2 as SVGAGI. DNA of the CDR3: TGTGCCAGCAGTAATCCCCCGTCATACAATGAGCAGTTCTTC. Its protein is CASSNPPSYNEQFF.

The V gene is TRBV6-5, the J gene TRBJ2-2, with D possibly TRBD2 on 5 matching bases. The V end lost 8 bases, the J end lost 0 bases, and 10 bases lay between the germline ends. Germline V gene data show CDR1 as MNHEY and CDR2 as SVGAGI. The CDR3 runs to 14 residues. CDR3 bases: TGTGCCAGCGGTATTAGCGCGAACACCGGGGAGCTGTTTTTT. Translated, it gives CASGISANTGELFF.

Remarks on this clone: Other nucleotide sequences in the sample specify the same CDR3. The gene calls are TRBV9 and TRBJ1-1; D not certain. The CDR3 contains 14 residues. Germline V gene sequence: CDR1 SGDLS, CDR2 YYNGEE. V was cut by 0 bases and J by 0 bases, with 6 bases left in between. The CDR3 here is CASSVDLMNTEAFF. As DNA, the CDR3 is TGTGCCAGCAGCGTAGATCTAATGAACACTGAAGCTTTCTTT.

The chain has TRBV5-4 and TRBJ2-7; TRBD1 matches 8 bases. This CDR3 spans 14 amino acids. Germline V gene sequence: CDR1 SGHNT, CDR2 YYREEE (reference sequence). With 2 bases clipped from V and 3 bases from J, the junction kept 4 bases outside the gene matches. This CDR3 reads CASSLRDRIYEQYF. Here the CDR3 DNA reads TGTGCCAGCAGCTTACGGGACAGGATCTACGAGCAGTACTTC.

The chain joins TRBV19 to TRBJ2-7, with no clear D. V was pared by 7 bases and J by 6 bases, with 10 bases between. The CDR3 length is 11 residues. CDR1 and CDR2 (germline): LNHDA, SQIVND (reference sequence). The CDR3 DNA sequence: TGTGCCAGTACCCTCGCCGGCGAGCAGTACTTC. This gives the protein CASTLAGEQYF.

The rearrangement links TRBV14 to TRBJ1-2; D unclear. Trimming removed 2 bases from V and 8 bases from J, with 12 bases in between. Germline CDR1 SGHDN, CDR2 FVKESK. The CDR3 consists of 13 residues. CDR3 sequence (DNA): TGTGCCAGCAGCCAATCTCCGTGGATGGGCTACACCTTC. This sequence encodes CASSQSPWMGYTF.

A remark on this clone: At the DNA level, this CDR3 is encoded by other sequences in the same sample as well. The rearrangement uses TRBV27 and TRBJ2-6, with no clear D. The germline CDR1 and CDR2 sequences are MNHEY and SMNVEV (reference sequence). The length of the CDR3 is 14 residues. V was shortened by 0 bases and J by 4 bases, with 4 bases between the two germline ends. DNA for the CDR3: TGTGCCAGCAGTTTATCGGGCGGGGCCAACGTCCTGACTTTC. This gives the protein CASSLSGGANVLTF.

The rearrangement links TRBV7-6 to TRBJ1-2; no definite D call. V lost 1 base and J 4 bases, leaving 10 bases between the germline ends. CDR3 length: 14 amino acids. CDR1 is SGHVS and CDR2 is FNYEAQ in the germline V gene. The CDR3 spells CASSLEGSVYGYTF. The DNA for the CDR3 is TGTGCCAGCAGCTTAGAGGGATCTGTCTATGGCTACACCTTC.